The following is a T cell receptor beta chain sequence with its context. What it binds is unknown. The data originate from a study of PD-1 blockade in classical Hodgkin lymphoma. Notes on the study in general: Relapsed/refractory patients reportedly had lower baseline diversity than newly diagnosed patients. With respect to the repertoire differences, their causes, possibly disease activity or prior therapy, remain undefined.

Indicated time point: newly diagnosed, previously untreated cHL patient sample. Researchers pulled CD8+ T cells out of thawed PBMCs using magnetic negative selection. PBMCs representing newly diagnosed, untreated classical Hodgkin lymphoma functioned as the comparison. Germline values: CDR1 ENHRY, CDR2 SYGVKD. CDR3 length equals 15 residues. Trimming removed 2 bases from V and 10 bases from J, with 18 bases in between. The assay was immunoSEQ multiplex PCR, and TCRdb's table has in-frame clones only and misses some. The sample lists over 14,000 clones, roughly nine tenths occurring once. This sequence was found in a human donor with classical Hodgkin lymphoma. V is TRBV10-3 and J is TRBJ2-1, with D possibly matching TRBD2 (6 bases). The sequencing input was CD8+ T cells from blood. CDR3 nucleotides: TGTGCCATCAGTGAGCCTGCGGAGGGAAGTGGGGAGCAGTTCTTC. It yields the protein CAISEPAEGSGEQFF.